The clone carrying this T cell receptor beta chain was observed once. Its specificity is not known. Germline V gene sequence: CDR1 MGHRA, CDR2 YSYEKL. V was clipped by 2 bases and J by 2 bases; unmatched bases: 7. This CDR3 has 16 amino acids. Researchers ran the PCR with 60 Vbeta and 13 Jbeta primers. In the original workflow: A later analysis tallied 75 million to 80 million unique TCR beta chains, 10 million to 12 million of them shared. Produced via immunoSEQ multiplex PCR; TCRdb's table is partial and in-frame only. That table gives V, J and clone size, and the DNA gave D and trimming. This table holds about 130,000 clones, 70% to 80% found once. The sample belongs to a study of cytomegalovirus exposure and HLA in healthy donors. Study-wide results and caveats: TCR beta V- and J-gene trimming, according to a later analysis, was linked to a missense DCLRE1C variant. It was likely that a cluster of highly shared sequence variants was a sequencing artifact.

Sequencing input: PBMCs. V usage is TRBV4-1 and J usage is TRBJ2-7, with 9 nucleotides matching TRBD2. The clonotype comes from a female donor in good health and CMV-seronegative. In nucleotides, the CDR3 is TGCGCCAGCAGCCAATATAGCGGGAGTGGCGCCTACGAGCAGTACTTC. Protein product: CASSQYSGSGAYEQYF.